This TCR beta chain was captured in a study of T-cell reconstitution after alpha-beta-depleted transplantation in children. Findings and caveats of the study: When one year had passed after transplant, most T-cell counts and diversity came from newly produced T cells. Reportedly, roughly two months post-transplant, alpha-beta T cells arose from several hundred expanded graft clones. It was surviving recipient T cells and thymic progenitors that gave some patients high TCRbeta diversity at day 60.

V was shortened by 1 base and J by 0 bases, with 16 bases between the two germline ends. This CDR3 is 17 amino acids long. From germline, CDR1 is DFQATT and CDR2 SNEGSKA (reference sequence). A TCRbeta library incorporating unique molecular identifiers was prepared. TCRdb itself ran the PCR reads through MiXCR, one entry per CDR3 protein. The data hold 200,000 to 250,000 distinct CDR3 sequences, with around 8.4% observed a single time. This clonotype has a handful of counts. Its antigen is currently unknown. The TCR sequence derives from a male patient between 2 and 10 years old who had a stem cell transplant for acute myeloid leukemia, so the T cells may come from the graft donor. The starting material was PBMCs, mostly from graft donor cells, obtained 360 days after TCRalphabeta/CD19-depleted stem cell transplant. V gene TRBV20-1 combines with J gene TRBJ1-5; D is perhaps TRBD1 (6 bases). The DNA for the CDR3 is TGCAGTGCTAGAGCCCTCTTACAGGGTTATAGCAATCAGCCCCAGCATTTT. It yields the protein CSARALLQGYSNQPQHF.